This entry lists 12 T cell receptor beta chains sequenced from one sample in a study of identifying expanded T cells in peripheral blood. Clones were read by immunoSEQ multiplex PCR, and TCRdb kept only the in-frame ones, dropping some. The data hold roughly 130,000 clones, with 86% observed a single time. Sequencing used blood. These receptors originate from a person between 18 and 70 years old in good health.

The chain carries TRBV7-9 and TRBJ2-1; a weak D match, TRBD2 (5 bases). The length of the CDR3 is 12 residues. Trimming removed 5 bases from V and 10 bases from J, with 12 bases in between. Germline loops: CDR1 SEHNR, CDR2 FQNEAQ (reference sequence). As DNA, the CDR3 is TGTGCCAGCAGCCCGGGGATTGAGGAGCAGTTCTTC. Its protein product is CASSPGIEEQFF. The complete variable domain, with remaining parts taken from reference TRBV7-9 and TRBJ2-1, reads DTGVSQNPRHKITKRGQNVTFRCDPISEHNRLYWYRQTLGQGPEFLTYFQNEAQLEKSRLLSDRFSAERPKGSFSTLEIQRTEQGDSAMYLCASSPGIEEQFFGPGTRLTVL.

The gene calls are TRBV6-1 and TRBJ1-4; D ambiguous. The germline gives CDR1 MNHNS, CDR2 SASEGT. The CDR3 runs 15 residues. V dropped 4 bases and J dropped 4 bases, with 13 bases sitting between them. The CDR3 loop reads CASSASGNLNEKLFF. CDR3 nucleotides: TGTGCCAGCAGTGCCTCCGGGAATCTTAATGAAAAACTGTTTTTT.

A few counts support this clone. The chain joins TRBV7-2 to TRBJ1-5; D ambiguous. The V and J ends lost 2 bases and 3 bases respectively, with 8 bases between them. The CDR3 is 14 residues long. Per germline, CDR1 SGHTA and CDR2 FQGNSA. The chain's CDR3 is CASSLRVTNQPQHF. In DNA form, the CDR3 reads TGTGCCAGCAGCTTAAGGGTCACCAATCAGCCCCAGCATTTT.

J is TRBJ2-7 and V is TRBV15, with no clear D. The germline gives CDR1 LNHNV, CDR2 YYDKDF (reference sequence). Trimming removed 1 base from V and 2 bases from J, with 6 bases in between. The CDR3 extends over 13 amino acids. The CDR3 sequence: CATSRAQTYEQYF. The CDR3 DNA follows: TGTGCCACCAGCAGAGCTCAGACCTACGAGCAGTACTTC.

There are many counts of this clone. V and J are TRBV6-1 and TRBJ1-2; possible D gene TRBD1, 5 bases. This CDR3 has 12 amino acids. V shed 11 bases and J shed 7 bases, with 17 bases lying between them. Germline CDR1 and CDR2: MNHNS and SASEGT. This CDR3 reads CALGEATGGYTF. The CDR3 coding sequence is TGTGCCTTGGGGGAGGCAACGGGTGGCTACACCTTC.

J is TRBJ2-4 and V is TRBV20-1; 9 nucleotides line up with TRBD1. Germline V lookup: CDR1 DFQATT, CDR2 SNEGSKA (reference sequence). The CDR3 loop spans 11 amino acids. V lost 5 bases, J lost 10 bases, and 3 bases stayed unmatched. The CDR3 DNA reads TGCAGTGCTTGGACAGGGGCGATTCAGTACTTC. Amino acid sequence: CSAWTGAIQYF.

DNA of the CDR3: TGTGCCAGCAGTTACTCCTGGGGCGCATCCCAAGAGACCCAGTACTTC. Residues: CASSYSWGASQETQYF. This sequence joins TRBV6-5 and TRBJ2-5; possibly TRBD1 for D (5 bases). Trimming took off 0 bases at V and 1 base at J, with 12 bases between the two ends. Germline V gene lookup returns CDR1 MNHEY and CDR2 SVGAGI. The CDR3 has 16 residues.

The chain is built from TRBV7-2 and TRBJ2-1; D possibly matches TRBD1 or TRBD2 (6 bases each). Trimming removed 8 bases from V and 9 bases from J, with 11 bases in between. CDR1 SGHTA and CDR2 FQGNSA come from the germline V gene. This CDR3 has 11 residues. The DNA for the CDR3 is TGTGCCAGCTCCGGGGGCCTTGAGCAGTTCTTC. Its protein product is CASSGGLEQFF.

The chain couples TRBV5-1 to TRBJ2-2; 12 nucleotides agree with TRBD2. J was trimmed by 2 bases and V by 7 bases; bases with no gene match: 6. The length of the CDR3 is 16 residues. Germline CDR1 reads SGHRS; CDR2 reads YFSETQ. CDR3 protein: CASSYGLAGNTGELFF. The CDR3 bases are TGCGCCAGCTCCTACGGACTAGCGGGAAACACCGGGGAGCTGTTTTTT.

The chain uses TRBV6-1 and TRBJ2-7; D gene uncertain. Per germline, CDR1 MNHNS and CDR2 SASEGT. V dropped 6 bases and J dropped 7 bases, with 10 bases sitting between them. This CDR3 has 11 residues. The chain's CDR3 is CASSQVGEQYF. CDR3 in DNA: TGTGCCAGCAGCCAGGTCGGGGAGCAGTACTTC.

The V and J genes are TRBV12-2 and TRBJ1-1. TRBV12-2 is deemed a pseudogene. The CDR3 has 16 amino acids. The CDR3 is CASRTTRPGYSTEAFF. CDR3 in DNA: TGTGCAAGTCGCACGACCCGGCCGGGGTATTCGACGGAAGCTTTCTTT.

The chain carries TRBV19 and TRBJ1-1; possibly TRBD1 for D (5 bases). Germline V gene lookup returns CDR1 LNHDA and CDR2 SQIVND (reference sequence). This CDR3 contains 15 residues. V was clipped by 3 bases and J by 4 bases, with 15 bases between them. CDR3 amino acids: CASSIQGMTGTEAFF. The CDR3 region has the DNA TGTGCCAGTAGTATCCAGGGTATGACCGGCACTGAAGCTTTCTTT. The complete variable domain, with remaining parts taken from reference TRBV19 and TRBJ1-1, reads DGGITQSPKYLFRKEGQNVTLSCEQNLNHDAMYWYRQDPGQGLRLIYYSQIVNDFQKGDIAEGYSVSREKKESFPLTVTSAQKNPTAFYLCASSIQGMTGTEAFFGQGTRLTVV.